Listed below are T cell receptor beta chains from one sample, sequenced in a study of cytomegalovirus exposure and HLA in healthy donors. Only in-frame clones appear in the TCRdb table, and some are missing; sequencing was by immunoSEQ multiplex PCR. The sample lists fewer than 150,000 clones; approximately 72% were seen once. The sequenced material came from PBMCs. These receptors came from a man aged 60-69 years in good health and CMV-seropositive. Each CDR3 is given with its conserved first and last residue. Each record gives: clone size, V gene, D gene, J gene, CDR3 protein, CDR3 DNA. The D gene is left open where the match is weak. Clone size is stated in some rows and not others, as once, few, many or a class when expanded.

-	TRBV27	TRBD1	TRBJ2-5	CASSLQGPGETQYF	TGTGCCAGCAGTCTACAGGGGCCTGGGGAGACCCAGTACTTC
few	TRBV2	TRBD1	TRBJ1-2	CASSPSPLDRVNGYTF	TGTGCCAGCAGTCCAAGCCCCCTGGACAGGGTTAACGGCTACACCTTC
-	TRBV5-1	TRBD2	TRBJ2-7	CASSLHSGIEQYF	TGCGCCAGCAGCCTTCATAGCGGGATCGAGCAGTACTTC
once	TRBV5-1	-	TRBJ1-2	CASSFGGPNYGYTF	TGCGCCAGCAGCTTCGGGGGTCCCAACTATGGCTACACCTTC
-	TRBV7-3	TRBD2	TRBJ2-3	CASSSSGGWADTQYF	TGTGCCAGCAGCAGTAGCGGGGGGTGGGCAGATACGCAGTATTTT
-	TRBV28	-	TRBJ2-5	CASQGSETQYF	TGTGCCAGCCAGGGTTCGGAGACCCAGTACTTC
-	TRBV7-9	TRBD1	TRBJ1-5	CASSSQGGQPQHF	TGTGCCAGCAGCTCCCAGGGGGGCCAGCCCCAGCATTTT
-	TRBV6-6	-	TRBJ2-1	CASSILPGTPNEQFF	TGTGCCAGCAGTATCCTTCCCGGGACACCCAATGAGCAGTTCTTC
-	TRBV15	TRBD1	TRBJ1-5	CATSTSRQGILPQHF	TGTGCCACCAGCACCTCCCGACAGGGGATTTTGCCCCAGCATTTT
-	TRBV5-1	TRBD1	TRBJ1-2	CASTGGAGYGYTF	TGCGCCAGTACAGGGGGCGCGGGCTATGGCTACACCTTC
-	TRBV5-1	-	TRBJ1-1	CASSFSMNTEAFF	TGCGCCAGCAGCTTTTCTATGAACACTGAAGCTTTCTTT
-	TRBV2	TRBD1	TRBJ2-2	CASRDRATGELFF	TGTGCCAGCAGGGACAGGGCGACCGGGGAGCTGTTTTTT
-	TRBV2	TRBD1	TRBJ1-5	CASRGQSNQPQHF	TGTGCCAGCAGGGGACAGAGCAATCAGCCCCAGCATTTT
-	TRBV30	-	TRBJ1-2	CAWSDPGRANYGYTF	TGTGCCTGGAGTGATCCCGGGAGAGCTAACTATGGCTACACCTTC
few	TRBV19	-	TRBJ1-5	CASSIARTDSNQPQHF	TGTGCCAGTAGTATAGCCCGGACAGATAGCAATCAGCCCCAGCATTTT
-	TRBV30	-	TRBJ2-7	CAFSKGGKRTYEQYF	TGTGCCTTTTCGAAGGGGGGGAAAAGGACCTACGAGCAGTACTTC
-	TRBV19	-	TRBJ1-2	CASSRQGQDVHTF	TGTGCCAGTAGTCGTCAGGGTCAGGACGTACACACCTTC
-	TRBV11-3	TRBD2	TRBJ2-1	CASSPTSGASRQFF	TGTGCCAGCAGCCCGACTAGCGGGGCATCTCGGCAGTTCTTC
-	TRBV19	-	TRBJ2-1	CASSISVYNEQFF	TGTGCCAGTAGTATTTCTGTTTACAATGAGCAGTTCTTC
-	TRBV7-9	-	TRBJ2-7	CSSSLVPGEISYEQYF	TGTTCCAGCAGCTTAGTCCCAGGGGAGATCTCCTACGAGCAGTACTTC
-	TRBV6-1	-	TRBJ1-2	CASRSGGGLYGYTF	TGTGCCAGCAGGTCGGGAGGGGGACTGTATGGCTACACCTTC
few	TRBV7-9	-	TRBJ2-1	CATGHEQFF	TGTGCCACCGGTCATGAGCAGTTCTTC
-	TRBV20-1	-	TRBJ2-1	CSALMRNEQFF	TGCAGTGCTCTTATGCGTAATGAGCAGTTCTTC
few	TRBV4-2	TRBD2	TRBJ2-7	CASSHGWTSGRVSYEQYF	TGTGCCAGCAGCCACGGCTGGACTAGCGGGCGGGTCTCCTACGAGCAGTACTTC
few	TRBV7-9	-	TRBJ2-7	CASSTQTGRALEQYF	TGTGCCAGCAGCACCCAGACAGGACGGGCCCTCGAGCAGTACTTC
-	TRBV7-9	-	TRBJ1-1	CASSFPPMNTEAFF	TGTGCCAGCAGCTTTCCCCCCATGAACACTGAAGCTTTCTTT
-	TRBV18	TRBD1	TRBJ2-1	CASSPWTGPENEQFF	TGTGCCAGCTCACCGTGGACAGGGCCCGAGAATGAGCAGTTCTTC
-	TRBV11-2	-	TRBJ1-1	CASSRTGMNTEAFF	TGTGCCAGCAGCCGCACAGGGATGAACACTGAAGCTTTCTTT
-	TRBV11-2	-	TRBJ2-7	CASSLGGGPTYEQYF	TGTGCCAGCAGCTTAGGCGGGGGCCCAACCTACGAGCAGTACTTC
few	TRBV30	-	TRBJ1-1	CAGKQGKFTEAFF	TGTGCCGGGAAACAGGGAAAGTTCACTGAAGCTTTCTTT
-	TRBV7-6	-	TRBJ1-2	CASSPRGANYGYTF	TGTGCCAGCAGCCCCCGCGGGGCTAACTATGGCTACACCTTC
-	TRBV27	TRBD2	TRBJ2-2	CASSLWRGGPFPGELFF	TGTGCCAGCAGTTTATGGCGGGGGGGGCCGTTCCCCGGGGAGCTGTTTTTT
-	TRBV13	-	TRBJ2-7	CASAVGGINSYEQYF	TGTGCCAGCGCAGTGGGCGGGATTAACTCCTACGAGCAGTACTTC
-	TRBV10-3	-	TRBJ1-3	CAISPDKYSGNTIYF	TGTGCCATCAGTCCGGACAAATACTCTGGAAACACCATATATTTT
-	TRBV15	-	TRBJ1-2	CATSRDQGGYTF	TGTGCCACCAGCAGAGATCAGGGGGGCTACACCTTC
-	TRBV5-6	-	TRBJ2-1	CASSLVGAGSSYNEQFF	TGTGCCAGCAGCTTGGTCGGGGCGGGGAGCTCCTACAATGAGCAGTTCTTC
once	TRBV6-6	-	TRBJ1-5	CASSYRTRGSNQPQHF	TGTGCCAGCAGTTATCGGACCAGGGGTAGCAATCAGCCCCAGCATTTT
-	TRBV5-1	TRBD1	TRBJ1-1	CAGSLNYRQGSEAFF	TGCGCCGGCAGCCTTAATTATAGACAGGGGTCGGAAGCTTTCTTT
-	TRBV6-1	TRBD1	TRBJ2-7	CASSERGGQGVYEQYF	TGTGCCAGCAGTGAGAGGGGGGGACAGGGGGTCTACGAGCAGTACTTC
few	TRBV9	-	TRBJ1-1	CASSPREHTEAFF	TGTGCCAGCAGCCCAAGGGAGCACACTGAAGCTTTCTTT
-	TRBV10-3	TRBD2	TRBJ2-7	CAITTIAGGPGEQYF	TGTGCCATCACCACGATAGCGGGGGGGCCCGGCGAGCAGTACTTC
-	TRBV27	TRBD2	TRBJ2-7	CASSFGGGGEQYF	TGTGCCAGCAGTTTTGGCGGGGGGGGCGAGCAGTACTTC
-	TRBV18	-	TRBJ2-7	CASSPPAEQYF	TGTGCCAGCTCACCACCAGCCGAGCAGTACTTC
few	TRBV10-3	TRBD1	TRBJ1-5	CAISPDRANQPQHF	TGTGCCATCAGCCCCGACAGGGCCAATCAGCCCCAGCATTTT
-	TRBV2	TRBD1	TRBJ2-7	CASSVRQGAREQYF	TGTGCCAGCAGTGTCAGACAGGGGGCGCGGGAGCAGTACTTC